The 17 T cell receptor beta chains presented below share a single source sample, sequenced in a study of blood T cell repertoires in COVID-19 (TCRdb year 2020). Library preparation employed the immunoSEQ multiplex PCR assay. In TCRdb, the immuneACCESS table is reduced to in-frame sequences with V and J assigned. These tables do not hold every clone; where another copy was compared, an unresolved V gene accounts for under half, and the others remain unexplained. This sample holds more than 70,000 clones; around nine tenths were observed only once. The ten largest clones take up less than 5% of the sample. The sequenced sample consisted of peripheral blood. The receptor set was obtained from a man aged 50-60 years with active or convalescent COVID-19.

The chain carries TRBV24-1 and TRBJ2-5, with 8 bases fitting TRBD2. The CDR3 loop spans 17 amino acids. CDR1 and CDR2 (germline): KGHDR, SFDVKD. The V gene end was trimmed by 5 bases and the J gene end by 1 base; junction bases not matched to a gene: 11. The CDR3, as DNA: TGTGCCACCAGTGGAGGAGTCTTAGGACTAGCCCAAGAGACCCAGTACTTC. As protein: CATSGGVLGLAQETQYF.

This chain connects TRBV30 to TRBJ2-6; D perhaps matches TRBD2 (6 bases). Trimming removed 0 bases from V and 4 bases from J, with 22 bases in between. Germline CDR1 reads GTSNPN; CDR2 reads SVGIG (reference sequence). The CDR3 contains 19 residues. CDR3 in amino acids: CAWSVPRGARSSGANVLTF. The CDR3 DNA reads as TGTGCCTGGAGTGTACCCCGCGGGGCCCGATCCTCCGGGGCCAACGTCCTGACTTTC.

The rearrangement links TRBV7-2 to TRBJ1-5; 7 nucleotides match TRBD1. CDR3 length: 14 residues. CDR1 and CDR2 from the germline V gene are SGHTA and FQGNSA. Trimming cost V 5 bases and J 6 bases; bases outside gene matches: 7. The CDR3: CASSASQGSQPQHF. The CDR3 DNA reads TGTGCCAGCAGCGCCTCACAGGGGTCTCAGCCCCAGCATTTT.

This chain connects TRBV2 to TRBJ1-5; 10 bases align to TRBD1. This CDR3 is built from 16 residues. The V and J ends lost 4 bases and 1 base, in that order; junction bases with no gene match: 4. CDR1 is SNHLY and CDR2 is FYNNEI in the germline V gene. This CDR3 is CASSATGGGSNQPQHF. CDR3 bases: TGTGCCAGCAGTGCGACAGGGGGCGGGAGCAATCAGCCCCAGCATTTT.

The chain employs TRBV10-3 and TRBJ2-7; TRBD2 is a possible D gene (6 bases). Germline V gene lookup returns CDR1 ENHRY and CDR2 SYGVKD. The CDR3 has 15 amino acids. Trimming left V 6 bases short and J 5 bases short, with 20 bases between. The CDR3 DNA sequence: TGTGCCATCAGCCTAGGATCGGGGGTACAAAACGAGCAGTACTTC. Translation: CAISLGSGVQNEQYF.

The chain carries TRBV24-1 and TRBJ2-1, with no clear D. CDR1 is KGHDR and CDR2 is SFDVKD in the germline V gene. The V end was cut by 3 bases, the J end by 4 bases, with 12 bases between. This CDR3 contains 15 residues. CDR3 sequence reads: CATSDPRFPYNEQFF. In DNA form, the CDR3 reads TGTGCCACCAGTGATCCCAGGTTCCCGTACAATGAGCAGTTCTTC.

The CDR3 sequence is CASSMTSGVETNEKLFF. Written as DNA, the CDR3 is TGTGCCAGTAGTATGACTTCCGGGGTGGAAACTAATGAAAAACTGTTTTTT. This chain joins TRBV19 and TRBJ1-4; D not resolved. V dropped 3 bases and J dropped 1 base, with 15 bases sitting between them. The CDR3 extends over 17 amino acids. From germline, CDR1 is LNHDA and CDR2 SQIVND (reference sequence).

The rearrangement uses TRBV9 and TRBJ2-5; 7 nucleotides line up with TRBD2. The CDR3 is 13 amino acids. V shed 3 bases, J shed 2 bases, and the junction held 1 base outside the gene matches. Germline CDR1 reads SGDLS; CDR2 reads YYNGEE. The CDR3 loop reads CASSEGGQETQYF. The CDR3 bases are TGTGCCAGCAGCGAGGGAGGGCAAGAGACCCAGTACTTC.

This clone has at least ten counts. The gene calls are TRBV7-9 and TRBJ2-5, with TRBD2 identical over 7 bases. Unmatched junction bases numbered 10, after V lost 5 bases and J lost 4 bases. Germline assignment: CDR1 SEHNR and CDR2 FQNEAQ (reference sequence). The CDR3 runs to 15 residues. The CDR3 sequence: CASSPTRTSIETQYF. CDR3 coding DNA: TGTGCCAGCAGCCCAACCAGGACTAGTATAGAGACCCAGTACTTC.

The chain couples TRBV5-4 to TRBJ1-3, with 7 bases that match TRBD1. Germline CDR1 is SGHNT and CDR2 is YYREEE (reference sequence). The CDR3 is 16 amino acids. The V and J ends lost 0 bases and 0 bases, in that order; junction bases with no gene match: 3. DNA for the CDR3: TGTGCCAGCAGCTTGGATAGACAGGGCTCTGGAAACACCATATATTTT. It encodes CASSLDRQGSGNTIYF.

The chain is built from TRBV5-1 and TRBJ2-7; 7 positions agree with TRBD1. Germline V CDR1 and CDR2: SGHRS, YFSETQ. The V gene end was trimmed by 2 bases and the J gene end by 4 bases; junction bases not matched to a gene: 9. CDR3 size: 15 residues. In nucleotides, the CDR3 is TGCGCCAGCAGCTTCGGTGAGGGGGCTGTTTACGAGCAGTACTTC. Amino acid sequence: CASSFGEGAVYEQYF.

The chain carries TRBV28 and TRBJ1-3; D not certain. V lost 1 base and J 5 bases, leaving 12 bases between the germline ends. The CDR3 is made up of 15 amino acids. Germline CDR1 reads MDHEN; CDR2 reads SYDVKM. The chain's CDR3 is CASSLYGVGRNTIYF. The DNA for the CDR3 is TGTGCCAGCAGTTTATACGGGGTTGGGCGAAACACCATATATTTT.

CDR3 DNA: TGTGCCAGCAGCTTAGGACAGGCCCTAATGAAGGAACTGTTTTTT. This translates into CASSLGQALMKELFF. This chain joins TRBV7-2 and TRBJ1-4, with D possibly TRBD1 on 6 matching bases. The CDR3 is 15 amino acids. The V gene lost 1 base and the J gene lost 12 bases, with 18 bases spanning the gap. Germline V CDR1 and CDR2: SGHTA, FQGNSA.

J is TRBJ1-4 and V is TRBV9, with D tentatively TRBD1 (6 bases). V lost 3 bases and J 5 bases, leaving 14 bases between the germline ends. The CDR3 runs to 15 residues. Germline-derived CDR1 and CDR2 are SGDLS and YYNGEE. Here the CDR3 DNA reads TGTGCCAGCAGCGCCTCGGGGGGGCCCAATGAAAAACTGTTTTTT. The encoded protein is CASSASGGPNEKLFF.

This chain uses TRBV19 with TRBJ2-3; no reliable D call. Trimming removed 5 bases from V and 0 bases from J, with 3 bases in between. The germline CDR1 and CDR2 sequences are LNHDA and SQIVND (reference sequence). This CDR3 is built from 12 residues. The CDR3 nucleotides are TGTGCCAGTAGTCCGAGCACAGATACGCAGTATTTT. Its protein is CASSPSTDTQYF.

For the CDR3, the DNA is TGTGCCAGCTCAAGGGACAGCTCCTACGAGCAGTACGTC. This codes for CASSRDSSYEQYV. The genes are TRBV18 and TRBJ2-7; 7 bases match TRBD1. This CDR3 has 13 residues. The ends lost 5 bases at V and 0 bases at J; junction bases unmatched: 1. Germline assignment: CDR1 KGHSH and CDR2 LQKENI.

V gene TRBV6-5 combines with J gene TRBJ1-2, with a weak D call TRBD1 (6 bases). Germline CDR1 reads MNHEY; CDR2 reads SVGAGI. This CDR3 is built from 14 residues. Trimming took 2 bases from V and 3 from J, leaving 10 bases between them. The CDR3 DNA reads TGTGCCAGCAGTTACGGATGGACAGACTATGGCTACACCTTC. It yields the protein CASSYGWTDYGYTF.